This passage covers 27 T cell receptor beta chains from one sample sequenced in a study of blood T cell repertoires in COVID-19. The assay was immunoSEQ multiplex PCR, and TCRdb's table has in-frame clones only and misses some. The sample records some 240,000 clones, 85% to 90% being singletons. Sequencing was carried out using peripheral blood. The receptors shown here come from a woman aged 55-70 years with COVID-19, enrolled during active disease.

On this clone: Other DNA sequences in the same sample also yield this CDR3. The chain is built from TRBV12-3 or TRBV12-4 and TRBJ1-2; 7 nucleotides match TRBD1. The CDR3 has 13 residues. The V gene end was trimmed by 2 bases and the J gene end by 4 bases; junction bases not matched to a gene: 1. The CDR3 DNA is TGTGCCAGCAGTTTATCAGGGGGCTATGGCTACACCTTC. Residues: CASSLSGGYGYTF.

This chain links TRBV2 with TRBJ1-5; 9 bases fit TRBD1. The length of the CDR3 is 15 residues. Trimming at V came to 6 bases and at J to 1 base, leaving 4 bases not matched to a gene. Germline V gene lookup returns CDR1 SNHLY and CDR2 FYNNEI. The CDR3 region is CASRGQGVSNQPQHF. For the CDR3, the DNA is TGTGCCAGCAGGGGACAGGGAGTAAGCAATCAGCCCCAGCATTTT.

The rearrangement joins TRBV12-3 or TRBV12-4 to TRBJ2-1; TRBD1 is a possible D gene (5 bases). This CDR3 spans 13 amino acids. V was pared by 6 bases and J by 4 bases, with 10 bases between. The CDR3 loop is CASSPTAYNEQFF. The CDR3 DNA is TGTGCCAGCAGCCCGACAGCTTACAATGAGCAGTTCTTC.

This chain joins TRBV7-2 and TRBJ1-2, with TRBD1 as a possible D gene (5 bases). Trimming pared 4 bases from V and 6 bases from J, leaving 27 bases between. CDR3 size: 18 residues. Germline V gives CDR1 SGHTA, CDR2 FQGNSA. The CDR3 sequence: CASSYLGTGDGRRNGYTF. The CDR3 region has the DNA TGTGCCAGCAGCTATCTCGGGACGGGGGATGGGAGGAGAAATGGCTACACCTTC.

CDR3: CASSPRPGQGVEAFF. CDR3 bases: TGTGCCAGCAGCCCAAGGCCGGGCCAGGGGGTTGAAGCTTTCTTT. The chain employs TRBV5-5 and TRBJ1-1; 7 bases line up with TRBD1. The CDR3 is 15 residues long. The V and J ends lost 4 bases and 7 bases, in that order; junction bases with no gene match: 13. CDR1 is SGHKS, CDR2 YYEKEE, per germline (reference sequence).

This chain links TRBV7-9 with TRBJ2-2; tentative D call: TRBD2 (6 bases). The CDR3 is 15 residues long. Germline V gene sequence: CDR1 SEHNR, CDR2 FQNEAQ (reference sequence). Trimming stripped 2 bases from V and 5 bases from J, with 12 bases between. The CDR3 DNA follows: TGTGCCAGCAGCTTACCGGGGGTCGTAACCGGGGAGCTGTTTTTT. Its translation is CASSLPGVVTGELFF.

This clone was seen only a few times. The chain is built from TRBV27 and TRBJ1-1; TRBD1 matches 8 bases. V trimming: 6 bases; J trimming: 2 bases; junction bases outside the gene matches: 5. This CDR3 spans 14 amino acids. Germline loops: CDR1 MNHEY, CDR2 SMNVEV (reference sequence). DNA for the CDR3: TGTGCCAGCAGGAAACAGGGGGGCAACACTGAAGCTTTCTTT. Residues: CASRKQGGNTEAFF.

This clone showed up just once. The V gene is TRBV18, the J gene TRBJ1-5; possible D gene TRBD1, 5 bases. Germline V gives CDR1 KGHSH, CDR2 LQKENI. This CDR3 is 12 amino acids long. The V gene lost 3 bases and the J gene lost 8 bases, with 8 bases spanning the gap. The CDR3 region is CASSPSGKPQHF. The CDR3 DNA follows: TGTGCCAGCTCACCGTCAGGGAAGCCCCAGCATTTT.

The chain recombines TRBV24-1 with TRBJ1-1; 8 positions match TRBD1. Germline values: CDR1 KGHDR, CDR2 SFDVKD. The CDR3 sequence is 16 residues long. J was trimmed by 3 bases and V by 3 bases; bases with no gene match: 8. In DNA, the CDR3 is TGTGCCACCAGTGATCCAAGACAGGGGAGTTACACTGAAGCTTTCTTT. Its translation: CATSDPRQGSYTEAFF.

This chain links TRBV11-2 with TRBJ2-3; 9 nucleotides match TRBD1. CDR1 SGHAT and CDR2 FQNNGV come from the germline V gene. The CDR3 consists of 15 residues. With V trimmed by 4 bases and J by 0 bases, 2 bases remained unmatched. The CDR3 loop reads CASSWTGASTDTQYF. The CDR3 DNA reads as TGTGCCAGCAGCTGGACAGGGGCGAGCACAGATACGCAGTATTTT.

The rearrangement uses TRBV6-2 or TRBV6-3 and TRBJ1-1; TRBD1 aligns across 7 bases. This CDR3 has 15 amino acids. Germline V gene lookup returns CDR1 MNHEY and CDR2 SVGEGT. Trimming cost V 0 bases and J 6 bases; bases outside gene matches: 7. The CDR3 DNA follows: TGTGCCAGCAGTTACTCGAGGGGGCCTTTTTCTGAAGCTTTCTTT. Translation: CASSYSRGPFSEAFF.

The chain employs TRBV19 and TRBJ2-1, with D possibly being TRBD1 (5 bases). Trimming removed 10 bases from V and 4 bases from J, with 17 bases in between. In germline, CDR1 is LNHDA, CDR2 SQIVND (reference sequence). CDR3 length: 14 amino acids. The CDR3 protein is CATQTGTGYNEQFF. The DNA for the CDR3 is TGTGCCACACAAACAGGCACCGGATACAATGAGCAGTTCTTC.

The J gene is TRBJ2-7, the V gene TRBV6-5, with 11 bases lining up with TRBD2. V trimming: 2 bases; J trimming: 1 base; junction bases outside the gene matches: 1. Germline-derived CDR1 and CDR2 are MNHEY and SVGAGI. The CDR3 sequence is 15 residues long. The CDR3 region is CASSYGTSGSYEQYF. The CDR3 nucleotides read TGTGCCAGCAGTTACGGGACTAGCGGTTCCTACGAGCAGTACTTC.

DNA for the CDR3: TGTGCCAGCAGCTTAGAGGCCGGGACAGTTCCTTTCTTT. Translating gives CASSLEAGTVPFF. V gene TRBV11-3 combines with J gene TRBJ1-1; 7 bases match TRBD1. Germline V gene sequence: CDR1 SGHNT, CDR2 YENEEA. The V segment lost 0 bases and the J segment 12 bases; nucleotides outside the gene matches: 7. The CDR3 is 13 residues long. Supplemented by reference TRBV11-3 and TRBJ1-1, the full variable domain reads EAGVVQSPRYKIIEKKQPVAFWCNPISGHNTLYWYLQNLGQGPELLIRYENEEAVDDSQLPKDRFSAERLKGVDSTLKIQPAELGDSAVYLCASSLEAGTVPFFGQGTRLTVV.

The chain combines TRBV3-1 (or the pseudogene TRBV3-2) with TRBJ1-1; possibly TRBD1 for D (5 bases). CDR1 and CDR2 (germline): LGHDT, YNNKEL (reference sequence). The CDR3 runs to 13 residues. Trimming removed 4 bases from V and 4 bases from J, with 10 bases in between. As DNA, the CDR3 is TGTGCCAGCAGCCGGGGACTTCCCACTGAAGCTTTCTTT. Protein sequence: CASSRGLPTEAFF.

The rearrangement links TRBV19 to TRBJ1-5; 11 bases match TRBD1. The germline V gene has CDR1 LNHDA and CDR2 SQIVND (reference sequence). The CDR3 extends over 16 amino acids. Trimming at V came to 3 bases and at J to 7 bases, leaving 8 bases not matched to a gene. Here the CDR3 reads CASSMRGTGGRQPQHF. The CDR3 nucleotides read TGTGCCAGTAGTATGCGAGGGACAGGGGGAAGGCAGCCCCAGCATTTT. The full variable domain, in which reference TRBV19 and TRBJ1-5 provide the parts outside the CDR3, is DGGITQSPKYLFRKEGQNVTLSCEQNLNHDAMYWYRQDPGQGLRLIYYSQIVNDFQKGDIAEGYSVSREKKESFPLTVTSAQKNPTAFYLCASSMRGTGGRQPQHFGDGTRLSIL.

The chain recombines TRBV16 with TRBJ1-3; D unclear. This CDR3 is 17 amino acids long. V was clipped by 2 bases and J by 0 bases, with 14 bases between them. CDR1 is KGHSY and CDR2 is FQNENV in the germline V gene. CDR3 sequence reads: CASSQEIGGFSGNTIYF. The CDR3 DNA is TGTGCCAGCAGCCAAGAAATAGGCGGATTCTCTGGAAACACCATATATTTT.

CDR3 bases: TGTGCCAGCAGCAGAGATTCGTACCAAGAGACCCAGTACTTC. Its translation: CASSRDSYQETQYF. The chain recombines TRBV13 with TRBJ2-5; D uncertain. V shed 5 bases and J shed 0 bases, with 10 bases lying between them. The length of the CDR3 is 14 residues. Germline V gene sequence: CDR1 PRHDT, CDR2 FYEKMQ (reference sequence).

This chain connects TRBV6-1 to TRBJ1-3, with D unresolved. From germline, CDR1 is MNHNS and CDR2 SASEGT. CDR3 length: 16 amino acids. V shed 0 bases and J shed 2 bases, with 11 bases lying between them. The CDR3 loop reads CASSEALVEPGNTIYF. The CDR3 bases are TGTGCCAGCAGTGAAGCTTTGGTAGAGCCTGGAAACACCATATATTTT.

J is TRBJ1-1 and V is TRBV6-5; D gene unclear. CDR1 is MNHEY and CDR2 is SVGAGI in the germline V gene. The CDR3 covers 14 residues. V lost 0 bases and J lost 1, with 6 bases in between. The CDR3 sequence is CASSYSTANTEAFF. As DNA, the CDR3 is TGTGCCAGCAGTTACTCAACAGCGAACACTGAAGCTTTCTTT.

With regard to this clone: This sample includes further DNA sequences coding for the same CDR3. DNA of the CDR3: TGTGCCAGCAGTCGAGTTGATACGCAGTATTTT. Its translation is CASSRVDTQYF. The chain links TRBV6-2 or TRBV6-3 to TRBJ2-3; D remains unclear. The CDR3 is made up of 11 amino acids. Germline values: CDR1 MNHEY, CDR2 SVGEGT. The ends were cut back, 5 bases at V and 6 bases at J, with 6 bases in the middle.

CDR3 bases: TGCGCCAGCAGCCAAGGACAGAATAATGAAAAACTGTTTTTT. It encodes CASSQGQNNEKLFF. The V gene is TRBV4-3, the J gene TRBJ1-4; perhaps TRBD1 as D (5 bases). V shed 1 base and J shed 4 bases, with 7 bases lying between them. CDR1 LGHNA and CDR2 YSLEER come from the germline V gene. This CDR3 spans 14 amino acids.

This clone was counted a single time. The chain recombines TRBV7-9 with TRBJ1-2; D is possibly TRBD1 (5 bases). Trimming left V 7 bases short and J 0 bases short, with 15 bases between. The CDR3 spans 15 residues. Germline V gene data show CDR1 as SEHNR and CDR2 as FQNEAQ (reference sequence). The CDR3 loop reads CASTSGGGANYGYTF. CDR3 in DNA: TGTGCCAGCACCTCCGGGGGGGGTGCTAACTATGGCTACACCTTC.

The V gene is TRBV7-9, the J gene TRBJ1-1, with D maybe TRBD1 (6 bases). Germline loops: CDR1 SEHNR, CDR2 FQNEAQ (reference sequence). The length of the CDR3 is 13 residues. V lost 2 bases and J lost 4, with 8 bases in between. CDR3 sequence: CASSLTGITEAFF. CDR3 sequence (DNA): TGTGCCAGCAGCTTAACAGGGATCACTGAAGCTTTCTTT.

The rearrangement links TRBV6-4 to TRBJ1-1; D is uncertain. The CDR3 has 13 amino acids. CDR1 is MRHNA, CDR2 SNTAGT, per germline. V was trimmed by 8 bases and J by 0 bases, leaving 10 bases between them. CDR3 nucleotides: TGTGCCAGCTCCAGACTGATGAACACTGAAGCTTTCTTT. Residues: CASSRLMNTEAFF.

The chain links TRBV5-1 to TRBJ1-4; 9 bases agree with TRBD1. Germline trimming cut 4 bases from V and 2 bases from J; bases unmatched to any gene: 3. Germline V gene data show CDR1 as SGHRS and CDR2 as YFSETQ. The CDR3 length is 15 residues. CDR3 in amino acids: CASSPTGGTNEKLFF. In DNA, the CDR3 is TGCGCCAGCAGCCCCACAGGGGGCACTAATGAAAAACTGTTTTTT.

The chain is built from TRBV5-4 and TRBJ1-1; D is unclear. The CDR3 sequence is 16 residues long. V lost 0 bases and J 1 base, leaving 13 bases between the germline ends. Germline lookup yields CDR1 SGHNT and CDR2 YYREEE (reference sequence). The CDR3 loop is CASSLEVGRSNTEAFF. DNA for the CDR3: TGTGCCAGCAGCTTGGAGGTGGGCCGCTCGAACACTGAAGCTTTCTTT.